These 2 T cell receptor beta chains came from one sample sequenced in a study of response to subunit inactivated influenza vaccine. Using its own MiXCR run on the RT-PCR reads, TCRdb lists one record per CDR3 protein. The sample has 650,000 to 800,000 distinct CDR3 sequences, approximately 15% seen once. The material was PBMCs from blood, obtained roughly 2 weeks before vaccination. The receptors were gathered from a man in his forties or fifties who received an inactivated influenza vaccine.

The table lists this clonotype with a few counts. This chain links TRBV3-1 with TRBJ1-2; a weak D match, TRBD1 (6 bases). The germline V gene encodes CDR1 LGHDT and CDR2 YNNKEL (reference sequence). This CDR3 has 16 residues. Trimming removed 0 bases from V and 3 bases from J, with 14 bases in between. CDR3 sequence: CASSQDLGQLYYGYTF. The CDR3 nucleotides are TGTGCCAGCAGCCAAGATCTCGGACAGCTCTACTATGGCTACACCTTC.

A note on this clonotype: The CDR3 carries no conserved terminal phenylalanine or tryptophan, so it likely arises from a read error. CDR3 residues: CASTRWNSPLHC. CDR3 nucleotide sequence: TGTGCCAGTACGCGATGGAATTCACCCCTCCACTGT. V gene TRBV28 combines with J gene TRBJ1-6; D is ambiguous. The length of the CDR3 is 12 residues. In germline, CDR1 is MDHEN, CDR2 SYDVKM. The V end lost 9 bases, the J end lost 7 bases, and 10 bases lay between the germline ends.